This T cell receptor (beta chain) was observed in a study of control samples from healthy donors and cancer patients. Germline V gives CDR1 SNHLY, CDR2 FYNNEI. This CDR3 has 14 residues. V shed 7 bases, J shed 7 bases, and the junction held 10 bases outside the gene matches. Some clones are missing from TCRdb's copy, which holds only in-frame ones; the method was immunoSEQ multiplex PCR. The repertoire holds over 100,000 clones, more than 85% seen once, with roughly 15% in the top ten. The TCR was taken from a woman in her forties or fifties in good health. The sequenced material came from blood. The chain recombines TRBV2 with TRBJ2-7; 10 bases fit TRBD2. CDR3 DNA sequence: TGTGCCAGCAAGGGAGGGCTAGCGGGAGTAGAGCAGTACGTC. This gives the protein CASKGGLAGVEQYV.